This T cell receptor beta chain appears in the sequencing data of a study of OX40 agonist ivuxolimab in advanced cancers. Regarding the complete study: Ivuxolimab was a fully human IgG2 agonistic monoclonal antibody targeting the costimulatory receptor OX40 (CD134). Intravenous ivuxolimab was administered to patients every 2 weeks at six dose levels: 0.01, 0.1, 0.3, 1.5, 3 and 10 mg/kg. Of the 52 patients in dose escalation, around 20 had hepatocellular carcinoma, some 15 had melanoma, 9 had renal cell carcinoma and 9 had head and neck cancer. The dose-escalation cohort was about 87% male with a mean age of about 54 years, ranging from 23 to 79. Prior anti-PD-1, anti-PD-L1 or anti-CTLA-4 therapy was permitted, and checkpoint inhibitors had been received by roughly two fifths of dose-escalation patients. Partial responses were achieved by three dose-escalation patients, of whom one had hepatocellular carcinoma and two had cutaneous melanoma. Peripheral TCRbeta sequencing aimed to test whether ivuxolimab altered TCR sequence diversity and caused clonal T-cell expansion. The paper describes the monotherapy dose-escalation part (N of about 50 patients) of the phase I trial of ivuxolimab.

Relative to germline, V is 5 bases shorter and J is 3 bases shorter, with 10 bases between their ends. The germline V gene (reference sequence) yields SEHNR for CDR1 and FQNEAQ for CDR2. Including cysteine and phenylalanine, the CDR3 has 13 amino acids. The retained sequence is limited to the CDR3, 39 bases, with the frame set at the first base. Patients with autoimmune disease history or receiving systemic immunosuppression were excluded from the trial. In every dose cohort, peripheral blood was drawn for TCR sequencing at baseline, cycle 4 day 1, and cycle 7 day 1. Samples came from an open-label, multicenter, first-in-human phase I dose-escalation trial of ivuxolimab. Adults with locally advanced or metastatic melanoma, renal cell carcinoma, hepatocellular carcinoma or head and neck squamous cell carcinoma were enrolled in the trial. Before TCR sequencing, CD4+ T cells and CD8+ T cells from peripheral blood were sorted into separate populations.

On this clone: It has no known antigen specificity. The sample holds no much larger clone one base away, and base qualities are not on file.

Genomic DNA was extracted from sorted cells for sequencing of the TCRbeta CDR3 region. The immunoSEQ Assay was used for sequencing of TCRbeta CDR3 regions. TCRdb stores this immuneACCESS table with in-frame sequences only. Part of the clones is absent; in the studies checked, under half of the shortfall reflects unresolved V genes, and no reason is known for the rest. The sample yields some 51,000 clones; around 86% were counted once. The ten largest clonotypes hold approximately 12% of the sample. The paper as a whole reports these results and caveats: Low levels of normalized T-cell clonal expansion were also seen in some patients who did not respond. Partial responders in the 0.1-3.0 mg/kg groups had among the lowest normalized peripheral clonal expansion, especially among CD8+ T cells. Clonal expansion of both CD4+ and CD8+ blood T cells was observed from baseline to week 6 at doses 0.1 to 3.0 mg/kg. After ivuxolimab, expanded clones were on average more numerous among CD8+ T cells than among CD4+ T cells. The antigen specificity of the peripheral T cells that underwent clonal expansion was not determined.

The clonotype comes from an adult with an advanced solid tumor such as melanoma, head and neck, liver or kidney cancer. The chain is assembled from TRBV7-9 and TRBJ2-5; the best D guess is TRBD2, with 5 bases matching. The material was CD4+ or CD8+ T cells sorted from blood, obtained in a trial of the OX40 agonist ivuxolimab. In nucleotide form, the sequence is TGTGCCAGCAGCATGAGGGTCAAAGAGACCCAGTACTTC. The resulting protein is CASSMRVKETQYF.